These 18 T cell receptor beta chains came from one sample sequenced in a study of T cell repertoires in ileal Crohn's disease. Only in-frame clones appear in the TCRdb table, and some are missing; sequencing was by immunoSEQ multiplex PCR. The sample contains approximately 29,000 clones, roughly 81% of which appear only once. The sequencing sample was made of ileal tissue. All receptors derive from an adult with Crohn's disease.

The genes are TRBV30 and TRBJ1-6; no firm D call. CDR3 length equals 17 residues. Trimming shortened V by 3 bases and J by 0 bases, and 15 bases separated the two germline ends. The germline CDR1 and CDR2 sequences are GTSNPN and SVGIG (reference sequence). CDR3 in amino acids: CAWRIGQGSSYNSPLHF. In nucleotides, the CDR3 is TGTGCCTGGAGAATAGGGCAAGGGAGCTCCTATAATTCACCCCTCCACTTT.

The CDR3 loop reads CASSVRPGNTEAFF. The CDR3 DNA follows: TGTGCCAGCAGTGTTCGGCCAGGGAACACTGAAGCTTTCTTT. This chain links TRBV2 with TRBJ1-1; D call uncertain. V gave up 4 bases and J gave up 1 base, with 10 bases separating them. The germline V gene has CDR1 SNHLY and CDR2 FYNNEI. The CDR3 loop spans 14 amino acids.

The chain carries TRBV7-2 and TRBJ1-1; weak D call: TRBD1 (6 bases). The CDR3 is 14 amino acids. The V end lost 3 bases, the J end lost 4 bases, and 12 bases lay between the germline ends. Germline lookup yields CDR1 SGHTA and CDR2 FQGNSA. The CDR3 protein is CASSFGGAATEAFF. The CDR3 bases are TGTGCCAGCAGCTTTGGGGGGGCTGCCACTGAAGCTTTCTTT. Drawing the rest from reference TRBV7-2 and TRBJ1-1, the complete variable domain is GAGVSQSPSNKVTEKGKDVELRCDPISGHTALYWYRQSLGQGLEFLIYFQGNSAPDKSGLPSDRFSAERTGGSVSTLTIQRTQQEDSAVYLCASSFGGAATEAFFGQGTRLTVV.

This clone was counted once. This chain joins TRBV5-1 and TRBJ1-4; D possibly corresponds to TRBD1 (6 bases). Germline CDR1 is SGHRS and CDR2 is YFSETQ. The V end lost 3 bases, the J end lost 6 bases, and 12 bases lay between the germline ends. CDR3 length equals 14 residues. CDR3 bases: TGCGCCAGCAGCTCACAGGGTTATCATGAAAAACTGTTTTTT. Amino acids: CASSSQGYHEKLFF.

This clone was counted a few times. At the DNA level, this CDR3 is encoded by other sequences in the same sample as well. V usage is TRBV6-6 and J usage is TRBJ1-2; D is perhaps TRBD1 (5 bases). CDR3 length: 12 amino acids. Per germline, CDR1 MNHNY and CDR2 SVGAGI (reference sequence). The ends were cut back, 6 bases at V and 3 bases at J, with 8 bases in the middle. CDR3 DNA sequence: TGTGCCAGCAGGTCCAGGGACTATGGCTACACCTTC. It codes for CASRSRDYGYTF.

The chain links TRBV5-1 to TRBJ1-1, with TRBD1 matching 8 bases. Losses at the gene ends were 4 bases for V and 6 bases for J; bases not matched to a gene: 11. This CDR3 has 15 residues. Germline V lookup: CDR1 SGHRS, CDR2 YFSETQ. CDR3 sequence (DNA): TGCGCCAGCAGCGCTTATCCGGGACAGGAGGCTGAAGCTTTCTTT. It encodes CASSAYPGQEAEAFF.

The chain carries TRBV29-1 and TRBJ2-7; the D gene is possibly TRBD2 (6 bases). CDR3 size: 12 residues. Germline V gene data show CDR1 as SQVTM and CDR2 as ANQGSEA. Trimming cost V 1 base and J 6 bases, with 10 bases left between them. The chain's CDR3 is CSVEVPGLEQYF. DNA for the CDR3: TGCAGCGTTGAAGTCCCGGGACTCGAGCAGTACTTC.

The genes are TRBV7-9 and TRBJ1-2; D possibly corresponds to TRBD1 (5 bases). CDR3 size: 16 residues. Trimming pared 5 bases from V and 4 bases from J, leaving 20 bases between. Germline-derived CDR1 and CDR2 are SEHNR and FQNEAQ (reference sequence). The CDR3 here is CASSPQQGQAGYGYTF. The CDR3 nucleotides read TGTGCCAGCAGCCCCCAGCAGGGCCAAGCTGGCTATGGCTACACCTTC.

This clone showed up just a few times. The V gene is TRBV9, the J gene TRBJ1-1; 7 bases fit TRBD1. V trimming: 0 bases; J trimming: 4 bases; junction bases outside the gene matches: 0. The CDR3 has 13 residues. CDR1 is SGDLS, CDR2 YYNGEE, per germline. The CDR3, as DNA: TGTGCCAGCAGCGTAGAGGGGGCCACTGAAGCTTTCTTT. It specifies CASSVEGATEAFF. Combining the CDR3 with reference TRBV9 and TRBJ1-1 gives the whole variable domain DSGVTQTPKHLITATGQRVTLRCSPRSGDLSVYWYQQSLDQGLQFLIQYYNGEERAKGNILERFSAQQFPDLHSELNLSSLELGDSALYFCASSVEGATEAFFGQGTRLTVV.

CDR3 in amino acids: CASSSAPSAAGYEQYF. The CDR3 bases are TGTGCCAGCAGCTCAGCGCCTTCGGCGGCGGGTTACGAGCAGTACTTC. The V call is TRBV7-2, the J call TRBJ2-7; the D gene is possibly TRBD2 (5 bases). V gave up 4 bases and J gave up 4 bases, with 20 bases separating them. The CDR3 extends over 16 amino acids. Germline loops: CDR1 SGHTA, CDR2 FQGNSA. Full variable domain (missing parts from reference TRBV7-2 and TRBJ2-7): GAGVSQSPSNKVTEKGKDVELRCDPISGHTALYWYRQSLGQGLEFLIYFQGNSAPDKSGLPSDRFSAERTGGSVSTLTIQRTQQEDSAVYLCASSSAPSAAGYEQYFGPGTRLTVT.

The chain employs TRBV6-1 and TRBJ2-7; D may be TRBD2 (6 bases). The CDR3 has 13 residues. Germline loops: CDR1 MNHNS, CDR2 SASEGT. V lost 8 bases and J lost 0, with 11 bases in between. The CDR3 nucleotides are TGTGCCAGCTTCGGGACTCACTCCTACGAGCAGTACTTC. Amino acid sequence: CASFGTHSYEQYF.

The rearrangement uses TRBV5-1 and TRBJ2-7, with TRBD1 matching over 8 bases. The length of the CDR3 is 14 residues. Germline-derived CDR1 and CDR2 are SGHRS and YFSETQ. V dropped 4 bases and J dropped 7; count of bases not matched to a gene: 10. The DNA for the CDR3 is TGCGCCAGCAGCAGGTGGCAGGGGGCAGGGGAGCAGTACTTC. This encodes CASSRWQGAGEQYF.

V gene TRBV5-1 combines with J gene TRBJ2-5; 12 nucleotides align to TRBD1. CDR1 and CDR2 (germline): SGHRS, YFSETQ. CDR3 size: 15 residues. V lost 3 bases and J lost 3; bases outside the gene matches: 3. CDR3 sequence reads: CASSWGTGGKETQYF. CDR3 nucleotides: TGCGCCAGCAGCTGGGGGACAGGGGGCAAAGAGACCCAGTACTTC.

The chain links TRBV10-3 to TRBJ2-3, with a tentative D call TRBD2 (5 bases). Germline loops: CDR1 ENHRY, CDR2 SYGVKD. CDR3 size: 12 residues. Trimming cost V 2 bases and J 9 bases, with 9 bases left between them. CDR3 residues: CAISEPRGTQYF. In DNA, the CDR3 is TGTGCCATCAGTGAGCCGCGCGGGACGCAGTATTTT.

The genes are TRBV7-3 and TRBJ2-1; 8 positions agree with TRBD1. CDR3 length equals 18 residues. The junction had 23 bases not matched to a gene; V was cut back by 10 bases and J by 6 bases. Looked up from germline, CDR1 is SGHTA and CDR2 is FQGTGA. CDR3 sequence: CATPPGQDVLEYFNEQFF. The CDR3 region has the DNA TGTGCCACACCGCCGGGACAGGACGTCCTCGAGTATTTCAATGAGCAGTTCTTC.

The chain has TRBV2 and TRBJ1-4; D unclear. The CDR3 covers 15 residues. Germline V lookup: CDR1 SNHLY, CDR2 FYNNEI. The V end lost 10 bases, the J end lost 4 bases, and 19 bases lay between the germline ends. The CDR3 is CATRTGGESNEKLFF. In DNA, the CDR3 is TGTGCCACCAGGACCGGTGGGGAGAGTAATGAAAAACTGTTTTTT.

The V call is TRBV5-1, the J call TRBJ2-7; tentatively, D is TRBD1 (6 bases). The CDR3 runs 16 residues. Germline CDR1 reads SGHRS; CDR2 reads YFSETQ. The ends were cut back, 0 bases at V and 5 bases at J, with 18 bases in the middle. The CDR3 sequence: CASSLEGLAGVNEQYF. CDR3 bases: TGCGCCAGCAGCTTGGAGGGTTTGGCAGGGGTTAACGAGCAGTACTTC.

The genes are TRBV18 and TRBJ1-1; no clear D gene. This CDR3 spans 14 amino acids. With 2 bases removed from V and 0 bases from J, the gap between germline ends came to 7 bases. Germline V gene lookup returns CDR1 KGHSH and CDR2 LQKENI. DNA of the CDR3: TGTGCCAGCTCACCAGATTCTATGAACACTGAAGCTTTCTTT. Its translation is CASSPDSMNTEAFF.